The rows below give T cell receptor beta chains drawn from one sample of a study of monozygotic twins with inflammatory bowel disease. One entry per CDR3 protein, without DNA, is what TCRdb gives after re-calling the 5' RACE reads. This sample's table has fewer than 400,000 distinct CDR3 sequences. The specimen was blood. These TCRs come from a human donor with ulcerative colitis or Crohn's disease, or a healthy co-twin of an affected twin (not recorded which). Each CDR3 is given with its conserved first and last residue.

J: TRBJ2-3; V: TRBV27; CDR3: CASLRQGTDTQYF
J: TRBJ2-7; V: TRBV7-2; CDR3: CASSRVAGGFAEQYF
J: TRBJ1-6; V: TRBV27; CDR3: CASSFSHYNSPLHF
J: TRBJ2-1; V: TRBV5-1; CDR3: CASSSSAGLAAYNEQFF
J: TRBJ1-5; V: TRBV10-3; CDR3: CAISDRGGAPNQPQHF
J: TRBJ1-5; V: TRBV7-9; CDR3: CASSRNQITSNQPQHF
J: TRBJ1-3; V: TRBV5-1; CDR3: CASRGQGPSRGTIYF
J: TRBJ2-5; V: TRBV5-1; CDR3: CASSVTSGSSETQYF
J: TRBJ2-3; V: TRBV7-2; CDR3: CASPYRDTQYF
J: TRBJ1-2; V: TRBV5-4; CDR3: CASSRGQSNYGYTF
J: TRBJ1-4; V: TRBV6-1; CDR3: CASRAGPQTEKLFF
J: TRBJ1-1; V: TRBV18; CDR3: CASSPQTNTEAFF
J: TRBJ1-4; V: TRBV2; CDR3: CASSVQGREKLFF
J: TRBJ2-1; V: TRBV10-2; CDR3: CASSATGIEQFF
J: TRBJ1-1; V: TRBV28; CDR3: CASRLSSGQGAAAFF
J: TRBJ2-1; V: TRBV6-2/TRBV6-3; CDR3: CASSPWGREGSEQFF
J: TRBJ2-5; V: TRBV7-8; CDR3: CASSRGLLETQYF
J: TRBJ2-4; V: TRBV21-1; CDR3: CASSLVRDEGLNIQYF
J: TRBJ2-2; V: TRBV20-1; CDR3: CSARDLLRGTGELFF
J: TRBJ1-1; V: TRBV29-1; CDR3: CSVERGSGRNTEAFF
J: TRBJ2-1; V: TRBV24-1; CDR3: CATSDGRLSNEQFF
J: TRBJ1-5; V: TRBV12-3/TRBV12-4; CDR3: CASGTGVGNQPQHF
J: TRBJ2-3; V: TRBV12-3/TRBV12-4; CDR3: CASSPLGPQYF
J: TRBJ2-7; V: TRBV10-2; CDR3: CASSEVRFGSSYEQYF
J: TRBJ2-5; V: TRBV5-1; CDR3: CASSLLTGGQETQYF
J: TRBJ2-7; V: TRBV5-1; CDR3: CASRWGPSGEQYF
J: TRBJ1-1; V: TRBV24-1; CDR3: CATRGEGVTEAFF
J: TRBJ2-7; V: TRBV7-2; CDR3: CASSPPDRGYEQYF
J: TRBJ2-7; V: TRBV5-1; CDR3: CASSLEDRVSYEQYF
J: TRBJ2-7; V: TRBV20-1; CDR3: CSAPQGTHEQYF
J: TRBJ1-4; V: TRBV7-2; CDR3: CASSRQGKLFF
J: TRBJ2-7; V: TRBV29-1; CDR3: CSVYSGESYEQYF
J: TRBJ1-1; V: TRBV7-2; CDR3: CASSIQGGTEAFF
J: TRBJ2-3; V: TRBV14; CDR3: CASSQKDRPGTDTQYF
J: TRBJ2-1; V: TRBV18; CDR3: CASSPPSSAGNEQFF
J: TRBJ2-7; V: TRBV29-1; CDR3: CSVVGPRSSYEQYF
J: TRBJ2-5; V: TRBV5-5; CDR3: CASSEPSGGPETQYF
J: TRBJ1-1; V: TRBV5-1; CDR3: CASSLLKTGEDTEAFF
J: TRBJ2-5; V: TRBV7-2; CDR3: CASSLKIGVVSETQYF
J: TRBJ1-1; V: TRBV29-1; CDR3: CSVADGRVTEAFF
J: TRBJ2-7; V: TRBV25-1; CDR3: CASSRGAEQYF
J: TRBJ2-7; V: TRBV27; CDR3: CASSLSFYRDGAYEQYF
J: TRBJ2-3; V: TRBV14; CDR3: CASSQVALRDTQYF
J: TRBJ2-5; V: TRBV28; CDR3: CASSLGGTLETQYF
J: TRBJ2-7; V: TRBV2; CDR3: CATKLRGLSYEQYF
J: TRBJ1-1; V: TRBV29-1; CDR3: CSVVGPRMSSNTEAFF
J: TRBJ1-3; V: TRBV7-2; CDR3: CASSSGTPGNTIYF
J: TRBJ2-7; V: TRBV29-1; CDR3: CSGTSGSYEQYF
J: TRBJ2-1; V: TRBV6-5; CDR3: CASSYLGGTRTYNEQFF